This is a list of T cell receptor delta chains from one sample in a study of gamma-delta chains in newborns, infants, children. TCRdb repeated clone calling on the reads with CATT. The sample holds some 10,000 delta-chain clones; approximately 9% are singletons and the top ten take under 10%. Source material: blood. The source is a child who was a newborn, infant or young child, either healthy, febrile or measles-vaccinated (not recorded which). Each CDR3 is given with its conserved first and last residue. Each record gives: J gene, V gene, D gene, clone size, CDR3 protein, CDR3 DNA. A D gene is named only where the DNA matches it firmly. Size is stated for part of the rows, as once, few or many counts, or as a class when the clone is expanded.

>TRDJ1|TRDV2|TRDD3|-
CACDTLLGDRNTDKLIF
TGTGCCTGTGACACCTTACTGGGGGATAGAAACACCGATAAACTCATCTTT
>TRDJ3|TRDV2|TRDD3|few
CACDTGGYSSWDTRQMFF
TGTGCCTGTGATACTGGGGGATACAGTTCCTGGGACACCCGACAGATGTTTTTC
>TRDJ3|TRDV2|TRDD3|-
CACDTTPTGGYSWDTRQMFF
TGTGCCTGTGACACTACTCCAACTGGGGGCTACTCCTGGGACACCCGACAGATGTTTTTC
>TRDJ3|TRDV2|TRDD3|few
CACDAGYAQGSWDTRQMFF
TGTGCCTGTGACGCCGGATACGCCCAGGGCTCCTGGGACACCCGACAGATGTTTTTC
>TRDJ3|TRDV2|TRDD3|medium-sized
CACDTATGGYDSWDTRQMFF
TGTGCCTGTGACACCGCTACTGGGGGATACGACTCCTGGGACACCCGACAGATGTTTTTC
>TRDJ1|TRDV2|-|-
CACDTLLLVTDKLIF
TGTGCCTGTGACACCCTTTTACTGGTCACCGATAAACTCATCTTT
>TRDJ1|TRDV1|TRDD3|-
CALGEQPQDLRKVLGPTDKLIF
TGTGCTCTTGGGGAGCAGCCTCAGGACCTACGTAAAGTACTGGGGCCTACCGATAAACTCATCTTT
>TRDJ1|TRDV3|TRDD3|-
CASYWGITGELIF
TGTGCCTCGTACTGGGGGATAACTGGGGAACTCATCTTT
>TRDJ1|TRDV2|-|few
CACDPVGPNTDKLIF
TGCGCCTGTGACCCGGTTGGCCCTAACACCGATAAACTCATCTTT
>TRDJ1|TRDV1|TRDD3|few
CALGDIHLLAEVGDGFYTDKLIF
TGTGCTCTTGGGGACATACACCTACTGGCGGAGGTGGGGGATGGCTTCTATACCGATAAACTCATCTTT
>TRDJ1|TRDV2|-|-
CACDGLLEDNTDKLIF
TGTGCCTGTGACGGCTTGCTGGAGGATAACACCGATAAACTCATCTTT
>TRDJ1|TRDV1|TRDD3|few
CALGEHRILRAGGEPDKLIF
TGTGCTCTTGGGGAACATAGGATCCTACGCGCTGGGGGAGAGCCCGATAAACTCATCTTT
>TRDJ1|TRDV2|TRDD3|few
CACDTLNLGTGDTDKLIF
TGTGCCTGTGACACTCTGAACCTAGGGACTGGGGACACCGATAAACTCATCTTT
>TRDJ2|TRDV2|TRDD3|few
CACERLGDPTAQLFF
TGTGCCTGTGAGCGACTGGGGGATCCGACAGCACAACTCTTCTTT
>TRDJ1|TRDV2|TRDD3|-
CACDKLGDNTDKLIF
TGTGCCTGTGATAAACTGGGGGATAACACCGATAAACTCATCTTT
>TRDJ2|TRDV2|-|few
CACDTVLGTAQLFF
TGTGCCTGTGACACCGTACTGGGGACAGCACAACTCTTCTTT
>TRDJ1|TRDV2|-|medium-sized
CACDTVESRGSHPYTDKLIF
TGTGCCTGTGACACCGTGGAGAGTAGGGGGTCCCACCCGTACACCGATAAACTCATCTTT
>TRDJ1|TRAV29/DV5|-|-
CAAKGEQGKLIF
TGTGCAGCAAAAGGGGAACAGGGTAAACTCATCTTT
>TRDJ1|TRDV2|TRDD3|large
CACDPLLGDTDKLIF
TGTGCCTGTGACCCCCTGCTGGGGGACACCGATAAACTCATCTTT
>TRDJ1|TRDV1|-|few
CALGAPLSYVAGGTDKLIF
TGTGCTCTTGGGGCACCCCTCTCCTACGTGGCTGGGGGTACCGATAAACTCATCTTT
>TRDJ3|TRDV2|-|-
CACGPVTWDTRQMFF
TGTGCCTGTGGCCCCGTTACCTGGGACACCCGACAGATGTTTTTC
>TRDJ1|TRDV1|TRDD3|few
CALGEHATLGDPSIYTDKLIF
TGTGCTCTTGGGGAACATGCCACACTGGGGGACCCCTCCATTTACACCGATAAACTCATCTTT
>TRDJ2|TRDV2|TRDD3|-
CACDVLGVLTAQLFF
TGTGCCTGTGACGTACTGGGGGTCTTGACAGCACAACTCTTCTTT
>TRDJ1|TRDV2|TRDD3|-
CACVLGDKLIF
TGTGCCTGTGTACTGGGGGATAAACTCATCTTT
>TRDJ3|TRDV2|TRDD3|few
CACDTVLLGEESSWDTRQMFF
TGTGCCTGTGACACCGTTTTGTTGGGGGAGGAGAGCTCCTGGGACACCCGACAGATGTTTTTC
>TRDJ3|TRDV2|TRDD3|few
CACDILGGTSSWDTRQMFF
TGTGCCTGTGACATACTGGGGGGTACGAGCTCCTGGGACACCCGACAGATGTTTTTC
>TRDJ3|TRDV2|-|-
CACDTVSGGPSSWDTRQMFF
TGTGCCTGTGACACCGTTTCCGGGGGACCTAGCTCCTGGGACACCCGACAGATGTTTTTC
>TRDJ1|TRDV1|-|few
CALGETLFGPVLLYTDKLIF
TGTGCTCTTGGGGAAACCTTATTCGGTCCAGTACTGCTGTACACCGATAAACTCATCTTT
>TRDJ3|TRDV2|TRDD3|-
CACDTVLGETPWDTRQMFF
TGTGCCTGTGACACCGTACTGGGGGAGACCCCCTGGGACACCCGACAGATGTTTTTC
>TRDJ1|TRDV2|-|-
CACDTLGEDNTDKLIF
TGTGCCTGTGACACCTTGGGAGAAGATAATACCGATAAACTCATCTTT
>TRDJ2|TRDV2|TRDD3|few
CACDVLGDTRTAQLFF
TGTGCCTGTGACGTACTGGGGGATACGAGGACAGCACAACTCTTCTTC
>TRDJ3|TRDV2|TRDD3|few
CACDTVGTGGSLSWDTRQMFF
TGTGCCTGTGACACCGTCGGTACTGGGGGATCCCTCTCCTGGGACACCCGACAGATGTTTTTC
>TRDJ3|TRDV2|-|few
CAGDSWDTRQMFF
TGTGCCGGGGATTCCTGGGACACCCGACAGATGTTTTTC
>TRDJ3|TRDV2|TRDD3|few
CACDKVLGETSWDTRQMFF
TGTGCCTGTGACAAAGTACTGGGGGAGACTTCCTGGGACACCCGACAGATGTTTTTC
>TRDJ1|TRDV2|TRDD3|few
CACDHVLGDNTDKLIF
TGTGCCTGTGACCATGTACTGGGGGACAACACCGATAAACTCATCTTT
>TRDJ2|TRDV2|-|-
CACDPIGYPTAQLFF
TGTGCCTGTGACCCGATAGGATATCCGACAGCACAACTCTTCTTT
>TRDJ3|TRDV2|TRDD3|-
CACDLTPLTGDRGSWDTRQMFF
TGTGCCTGTGACCTTACCCCCCTTACTGGGGACAGGGGCTCCTGGGACACCCGACAGATGTTTTTC
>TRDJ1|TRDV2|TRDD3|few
CACDTRFPPPNWGIRSSRRTDKLIF
TGTGCCTGTGACACCAGATTTCCCCCCCCAAACTGGGGGATACGCTCTTCTCGGCGAACCGATAAACTCATCTTT
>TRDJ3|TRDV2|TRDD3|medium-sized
CACDTGGYRSSWDTRQMFF
TGTGCCTGTGACACTGGGGGATACCGGAGCTCCTGGGACACCCGACAGATGTTTTTC
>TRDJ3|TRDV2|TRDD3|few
CACDILGDLSWDTRQMFF
TGTGCCTGTGACATACTGGGGGACCTCTCCTGGGACACCCGACAGATGTTTTTC
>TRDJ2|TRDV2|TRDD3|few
CACDLWGIQAQLFF
TGTGCCTGTGACCTCTGGGGGATACAAGCACAACTCTTCTTT
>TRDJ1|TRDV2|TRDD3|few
CACDPLPTGGLGTDKLIF
TGTGCCTGTGACCCCCTACCGACTGGGGGATTGGGTACCGATAAACTCATCTTT
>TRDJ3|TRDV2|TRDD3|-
CACDTGDTWDTRQMFF
TGTGCCTGTGACACCGGGGATACCTGGGACACCCGACAGATGTTTTTC
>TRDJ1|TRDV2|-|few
CACDKMYTDKLIF
TGTGCCTGTGACAAAATGTACACCGATAAACTCATCTTT
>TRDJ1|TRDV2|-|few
CACDTVLRTGPYTDKLIF
TGTGCCTGTGACACCGTACTTCGTACTGGCCCTTACACCGATAAACTCATCTTT
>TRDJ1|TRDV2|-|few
CACDTVPTGSTGGTDKLIF
TGTGCCTGTGACACCGTACCTACGGGGAGTACTGGCGGCACCGATAAACTCATCTTT
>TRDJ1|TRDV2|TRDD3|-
CACRTTGGRTDKLIF
TGTGCCTGCCGAACTACTGGGGGTCGGACCGATAAACTCATCTTT
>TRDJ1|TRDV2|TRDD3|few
CACDTELERDTYTDKLIF
TGTGCCTGTGACACCGAGCTTGAACGGGATACTTATACCGATAAACTCATCTTT
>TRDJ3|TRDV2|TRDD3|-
CACDTAAGDRSSCDTRQMFF
TGTGCCTGTGACACCGCCGCAGGGGATAGGAGCTCCTGTGACACCCGACAGATGTTTTTC
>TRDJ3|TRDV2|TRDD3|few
CACGMLLGDTSWDTRQMFF
TGTGCCTGTGGCATGCTACTGGGGGATACTTCCTGGGACACCCGTCAGATGTTTTTC
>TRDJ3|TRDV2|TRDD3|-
CACVVLGDSWDTRQMFF
TGTGCCTGTGTCGTACTGGGGGACTCCTGGGACACCCGACAGATGTTTTTC
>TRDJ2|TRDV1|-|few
CALGEASYQRYKTAQLFF
TGTGCTCTTGGGGAAGCCTCCTATCAAAGATACAAGACAGCACAACTCTTCTTT
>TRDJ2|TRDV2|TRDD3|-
CACDHVQGDTLTAQLFF
TGTGCCTGTGATCATGTACAGGGGGATACTTTGACAGCACAACTCTTCTTT
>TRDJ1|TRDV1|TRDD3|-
CALGESSYSLGVHTDKLIF
TGTGCTCTTGGGGAAAGCTCCTACTCACTGGGGGTGCACACCGATAAACTCATCTTT